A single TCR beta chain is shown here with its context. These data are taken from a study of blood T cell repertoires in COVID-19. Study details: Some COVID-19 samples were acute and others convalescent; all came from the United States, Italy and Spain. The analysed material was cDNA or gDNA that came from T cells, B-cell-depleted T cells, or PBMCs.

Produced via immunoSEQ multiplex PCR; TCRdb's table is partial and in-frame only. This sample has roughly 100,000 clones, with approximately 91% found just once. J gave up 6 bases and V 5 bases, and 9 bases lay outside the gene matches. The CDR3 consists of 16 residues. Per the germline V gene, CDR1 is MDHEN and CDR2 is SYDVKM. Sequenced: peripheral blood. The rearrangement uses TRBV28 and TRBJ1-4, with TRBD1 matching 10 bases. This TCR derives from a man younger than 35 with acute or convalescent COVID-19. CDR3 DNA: TGTGCCAGCAGTCCTCCCCCCGGGACAGGGGATGAAAAACTGTTTTTT. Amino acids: CASSPPPGTGDEKLFF.